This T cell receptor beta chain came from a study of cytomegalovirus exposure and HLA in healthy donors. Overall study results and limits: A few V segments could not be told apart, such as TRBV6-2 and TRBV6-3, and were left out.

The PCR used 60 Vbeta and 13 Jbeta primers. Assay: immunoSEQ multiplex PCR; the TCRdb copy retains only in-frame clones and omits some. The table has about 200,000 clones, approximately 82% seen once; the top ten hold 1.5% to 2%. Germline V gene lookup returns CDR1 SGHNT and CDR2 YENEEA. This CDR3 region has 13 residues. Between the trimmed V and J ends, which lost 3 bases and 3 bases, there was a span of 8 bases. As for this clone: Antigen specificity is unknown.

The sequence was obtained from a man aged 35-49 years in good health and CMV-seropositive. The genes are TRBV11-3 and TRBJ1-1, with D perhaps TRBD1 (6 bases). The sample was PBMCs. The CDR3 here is CASSFDRHTEAFF. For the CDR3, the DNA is TGTGCCAGCAGCTTCGACAGGCACACTGAAGCTTTCTTT.